These 7 T cell receptor beta chains came from one sample sequenced in a study of T cell repertoires in cytomegalovirus infection. TCRdb fed the reads into MiXCR, producing one record per CDR3 protein. The data contain about 740,000 distinct CDR3 sequences, about 40% of them singletons. The material sequenced was PBMCs. The receptors shown here come from a human donor in good health (CMV status not recorded). Some clones in this sample may be carry-over from other donors' samples.

The chain joins TRBV4-1 to TRBJ1-5; D is unclear. Germline CDR1 reads MGHRA; CDR2 reads YSYEKL. CDR3 length: 15 residues. V dropped 2 bases and J dropped 2 bases, with 10 bases sitting between them. The DNA of the CDR3 is TGCGCCAGCAGCCAATTCGCCAGTGGCAATCAGCCCCAGCATTTT. It encodes CASSQFASGNQPQHF.

The chain is built from TRBV5-1 and TRBJ2-3; unclear D gene. Per the germline V gene, CDR1 is SGHRS and CDR2 is YFSETQ. Trimming left V 2 bases short and J 2 bases short, with 9 bases between. This CDR3 region has 14 residues. The CDR3: CASSLKAVTDTQYF. The CDR3 DNA reads as TGCGCCAGCAGCTTAAAAGCAGTCACAGATACGCAGTATTTT.

This clonotype was counted between two and nine times. The V and J genes are TRBV20-1 and TRBJ2-7; 7 bases fit TRBD2. Germline trimming cut 5 bases from V and 0 bases from J; bases unmatched to any gene: 7. The CDR3 covers 14 residues. The germline CDR1 and CDR2 sequences are DFQATT and SNEGSKA (reference sequence). CDR3: CSASTSRSSYEQYF. The CDR3 nucleotides read TGCAGTGCTTCGACTAGCCGGAGCTCCTACGAGCAGTACTTC.

The chain joins TRBV12-3 or TRBV12-4 to TRBJ1-2; 7 bases fit TRBD1. This CDR3 has 13 residues. J gave up 4 bases and V 7 bases, and 6 bases lay outside the gene matches. Written as DNA, the CDR3 is TGTGCCAGCAAGCAGGGGGAGGGCTATGGCTACACCTTC. As protein: CASKQGEGYGYTF.

The chain links TRBV5-4 to TRBJ2-7, with TRBD1 matching 8 bases. This CDR3 contains 15 residues. V lost 4 bases, J lost 1 base, and 7 bases stayed unmatched. CDR1 and CDR2 (germline): SGHNT, YYREEE (reference sequence). The CDR3 sequence: CASSEGQATSYEQYF. In DNA form, the CDR3 reads TGTGCCAGCAGCGAGGGACAGGCCACTTCCTACGAGCAGTACTTC.

This clonotype has just a few counts. The J gene is TRBJ2-5, the V gene TRBV28; TRBD2 is a possible D gene (6 bases). The germline V and J ends were trimmed by 7 bases and 1 base, with 13 bases remaining between them. Germline V gene lookup returns CDR1 MDHEN and CDR2 SYDVKM. This CDR3 spans 14 amino acids. CDR3 protein: CASIGLTPQETQYF. The DNA of the CDR3 is TGTGCCAGCATAGGACTAACACCCCAAGAGACCCAGTACTTC.

V is TRBV29-1 and J is TRBJ2-1, with D perhaps TRBD1 (6 bases). The CDR3 consists of 15 residues. V was cut by 4 bases and J by 4 bases, with 17 bases left in between. Germline values: CDR1 SQVTM, CDR2 ANQGSEA. CDR3 loop: CSVGAPGHLYNEQFF. The CDR3 DNA sequence: TGCAGCGTTGGGGCTCCGGGACACCTTTACAATGAGCAGTTCTTC.